This T cell receptor beta chain was sequenced in a study of Ad26.COV2.S vaccination and SARS-CoV-2 variants. The overall study: As a participant in COV1001, the donor was in the Ad26.COV2.S trial arm. Participants got Ad26.COV2.S intramuscularly, once or twice 56 days apart. Study findings and constraints: Measurements of TCR breadth and depth may have given underestimates of the total T cell responses. After vaccination, substantial breadth of spike-specific CD8+ and CD4+ responses was reported.

Germline V gene lookup returns CDR1 SQVTM and CDR2 ANQGSEA. The V gene lost 4 bases and the J gene lost 6 bases, with 20 bases spanning the gap. The CDR3 totals 15 residues. Clones were read by immunoSEQ multiplex PCR, and TCRdb kept only the in-frame ones, dropping some. Among about 680,000 clones listed, 89% were seen once. As to this clone: Its cognate antigen is unknown.

Treatment in this sample: roughly 18 received Ad26.COV2.S at low or high dose, single or two shots; roughly five received placebo; per-sample allocation not given. At day 63 after the first vaccine or placebo injection, samples were drawn. The receptor comes from a person between 18 and 65 years old who received the Ad26.COV2.S COVID-19 vaccine or a placebo. Here the sequenced sample was peripheral blood, taken in a trial of Ad26.COV2.S vaccine versus placebo. This chain joins TRBV29-1 and TRBJ2-3, with D perhaps matching TRBD1 or TRBD2 (5 bases each). The DNA of the CDR3 is TGCAGCGTTGCCCTAACCGGGACCGCCTCTGATACGCAGTATTTT. Translation gives CSVALTGTASDTQYF.